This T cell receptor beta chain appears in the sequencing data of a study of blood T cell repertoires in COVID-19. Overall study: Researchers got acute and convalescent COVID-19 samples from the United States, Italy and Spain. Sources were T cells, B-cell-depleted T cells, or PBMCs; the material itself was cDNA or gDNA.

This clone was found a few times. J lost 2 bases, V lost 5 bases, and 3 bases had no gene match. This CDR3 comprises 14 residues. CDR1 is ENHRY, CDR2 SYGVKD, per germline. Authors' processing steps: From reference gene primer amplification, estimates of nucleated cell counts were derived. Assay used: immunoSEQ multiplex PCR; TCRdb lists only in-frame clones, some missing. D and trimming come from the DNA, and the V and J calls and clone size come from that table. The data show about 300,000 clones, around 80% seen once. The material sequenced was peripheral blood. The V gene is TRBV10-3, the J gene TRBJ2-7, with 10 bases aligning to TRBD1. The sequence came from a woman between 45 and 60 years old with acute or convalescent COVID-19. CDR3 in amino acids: CAISPDRGAYEQYF. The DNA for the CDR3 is TGTGCCATCAGTCCGGACAGGGGGGCCTACGAGCAGTACTTC.